This T cell receptor (beta chain) was identified in a study of response to subunit inactivated influenza vaccine. Broader study findings: The authors put forward the suggestion that each seasonal influenza vaccination may bring in only a limited number of new T cells.

In regard to this clonotype: Its specificity is not known.

Germline V lookup: CDR1 SGHRS, CDR2 YFSETQ. The length of the CDR3 is 13 residues. The V end was cut by 2 bases, the J end by 4 bases, with 9 bases between. TCRdb processed the RT-PCR reads anew with MiXCR; each CDR3 protein has one entry. In the table there are approximately 680,000 distinct CDR3 sequences, around 14% of which are singletons. The sequence derives from a man in his forties or fifties who received an inactivated influenza vaccine. V and J are TRBV5-1 and TRBJ1-1; D gene uncertain. This specimen was PBMCs from blood, taken approximately 13 days after vaccination. The CDR3 region has the DNA TGCGCCAGCAGCTTACGGGGTGTCACTGAAGCTTTCTTT. This codes for CASSLRGVTEAFF. The full variable domain, in which reference TRBV5-1 and TRBJ1-1 provide the parts outside the CDR3, is KAGVTQTPRYLIKTRGQQVTLSCSPISGHRSVSWYQQTPGQGLQFLFEYFSETQRNKGNFPGRFSGRQFSNSRSEMNVSTLELGDSALYLCASSLRGVTEAFFGQGTRLTVV.